The source of this T cell receptor (beta chain) is a study of T cell responses to AZD1222 COVID-19 vaccine. V was clipped by 5 bases and J by 3 bases, with 17 bases between them. CDR3 length: 16 amino acids. Per the germline V gene, CDR1 is MDHEN and CDR2 is SYDVKM. Of note for this clone: The antigen remains unidentified.

The data were produced by immunoSEQ multiplex PCR, yet TCRdb's version contains in-frame clones alone and is incomplete. Of over 90,000 clones in the sample, around 83% were seen once. Notes on the study in general: Vaccination with two AZD1222 doses was followed by a rise in Spike-specific TCR breadth and depth. Most donors were white British and more were female, and clonal diversity was possibly underestimated. Researchers took repertoire samples only after the peak T cell response had come. Seropositive at baseline were only a handful of AZD1222 recipients.

The chain recombines TRBV28 with TRBJ1-3, with D possibly matching TRBD1 (5 bases). The source is an adult in good health. The source material was peripheral blood, sampled on day 0 of AZD1222 vaccination. The CDR3 sequence: CASSPTQGGYGNTIYF. The CDR3 DNA is TGTGCCAGCAGTCCGACCCAGGGAGGATATGGAAACACCATATATTTT.